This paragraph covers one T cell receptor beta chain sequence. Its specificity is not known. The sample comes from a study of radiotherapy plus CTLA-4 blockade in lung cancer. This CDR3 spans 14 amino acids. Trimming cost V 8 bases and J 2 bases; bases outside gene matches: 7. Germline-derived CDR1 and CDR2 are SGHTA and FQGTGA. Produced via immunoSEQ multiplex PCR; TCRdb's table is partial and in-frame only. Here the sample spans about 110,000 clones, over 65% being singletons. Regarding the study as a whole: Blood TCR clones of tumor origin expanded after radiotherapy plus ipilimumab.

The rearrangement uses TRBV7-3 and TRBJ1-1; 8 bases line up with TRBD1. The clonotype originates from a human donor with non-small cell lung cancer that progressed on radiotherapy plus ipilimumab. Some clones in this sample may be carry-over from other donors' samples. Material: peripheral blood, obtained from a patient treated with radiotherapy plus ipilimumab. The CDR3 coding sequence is TGTGCCAGCTCCAAGGACAGGGACAACACTGAAGCTTTCTTT. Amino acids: CASSKDRDNTEAFF.